Listed below are T cell receptor beta chains from one sample, sequenced in a study of shared clonotypes between healthy human individuals. The assay was immunoSEQ multiplex PCR, and TCRdb's table has in-frame clones only and misses some. The table shows about 480,000 clones, with about four fifths occurring only once. The sample was PBMCs. All receptors come from a middle-aged woman in good health. Some clones in this sample may be carry-over from other donors' samples. CDR3s include the opening cysteine and the closing phenylalanine or tryptophan. Fields, in order: clone size, V gene, D gene, J gene, CDR3 length, CDR3 protein, CDR3 DNA. D genes are given only for firm matches. Not every row has a clone size; where given, it reads once, few, many or a size class.

clone size: -; V gene: TRBV5-1; D gene: TRBD2; J gene: TRBJ2-7; CDR3 length: 13; CDR3 protein: CASSLTGLNEQYF; CDR3 DNA: TGCGCCAGCAGCTTAACGGGACTAAACGAGCAGTACTTC
clone size: -; V gene: TRBV28; D gene: -; J gene: TRBJ1-2; CDR3 length: 13; CDR3 protein: CASSSGGDYGYTF; CDR3 DNA: TGTGCCAGCAGTTCAGGTGGAGACTATGGCTACACCTTC
clone size: -; V gene: TRBV27; D gene: -; J gene: TRBJ2-2; CDR3 length: 13; CDR3 protein: CASALENTGELFF; CDR3 DNA: TGTGCCAGCGCGCTAGAGAACACCGGGGAGCTGTTTTTT
clone size: -; V gene: TRBV7-8; D gene: -; J gene: TRBJ1-3; CDR3 length: 14; CDR3 protein: CASSLFSPGNTIYF; CDR3 DNA: TGTGCCAGCAGCTTATTCTCTCCTGGAAACACCATATATTTT
clone size: few; V gene: TRBV2; D gene: -; J gene: TRBJ1-1; CDR3 length: 14; CDR3 protein: CASHPPFMNTEAFF; CDR3 DNA: TGTGCCAGCCACCCCCCTTTCATGAACACTGAAGCTTTCTTT
clone size: -; V gene: TRBV28; D gene: TRBD1; J gene: TRBJ1-1; CDR3 length: 13; CDR3 protein: CASSLGQEGEAFF; CDR3 DNA: TGTGCCAGCAGTTTAGGACAGGAGGGTGAAGCTTTCTTT
clone size: -; V gene: TRBV25-1; D gene: -; J gene: TRBJ2-1; CDR3 length: 14; CDR3 protein: CASSPAGSYNEQFF; CDR3 DNA: TGTGCCAGCAGTCCTGCGGGATCCTACAATGAGCAGTTCTTC
clone size: -; V gene: TRBV15; D gene: -; J gene: TRBJ2-5; CDR3 length: 19; CDR3 protein: CATSRDLGPGGGAQETQYF; CDR3 DNA: TGTGCCACCAGCAGAGATCTGGGCCCTGGAGGCGGGGCCCAAGAGACCCAGTACTTC
clone size: many; V gene: TRBV5-6; D gene: -; J gene: TRBJ1-1; CDR3 length: 14; CDR3 protein: CASSYPDRNTEAFF; CDR3 DNA: TGTGCCAGCAGCTACCCGGACAGGAACACTGAAGCTTTCTTT
clone size: -; V gene: TRBV6-6; D gene: TRBD1; J gene: TRBJ2-4; CDR3 length: 15; CDR3 protein: CASSQRQGAQNIQYF; CDR3 DNA: TGTGCCAGCAGCCAAAGACAGGGGGCGCAAAACATTCAGTACTTC
clone size: -; V gene: TRBV7-3; D gene: -; J gene: TRBJ2-7; CDR3 length: 15; CDR3 protein: CASSLYEGLQYEQYF; CDR3 DNA: TGTGCCAGCAGCTTATACGAGGGACTGCAATACGAGCAGTACTTC
clone size: -; V gene: TRBV7-3; D gene: -; J gene: TRBJ2-2; CDR3 length: 15; CDR3 protein: CASSLNPRNTGELFF; CDR3 DNA: TGTGCCAGCAGCTTAAACCCCCGGAACACCGGGGAGCTGTTTTTT
clone size: -; V gene: TRBV4-3; D gene: -; J gene: TRBJ2-1; CDR3 length: 18; CDR3 protein: CASSQDPSAGRSYNEQFF; CDR3 DNA: TGCGCCAGCAGCCAAGATCCGTCGGCAGGGCGGTCCTACAATGAGCAGTTCTTC
clone size: few; V gene: TRBV9; D gene: TRBD2; J gene: TRBJ2-3; CDR3 length: 13; CDR3 protein: CASSFSGVDTQYF; CDR3 DNA: TGTGCCAGCAGCTTCAGCGGGGTGGATACGCAGTATTTT
clone size: many; V gene: TRBV6-5; D gene: -; J gene: TRBJ2-7; CDR3 length: 15; CDR3 protein: CASSYGGTSLSEQYF; CDR3 DNA: TGTGCCAGCAGTTACGGAGGTACGTCCCTCAGCGAGCAGTACTTC
clone size: few; V gene: TRBV18; D gene: -; J gene: TRBJ2-1; CDR3 length: 13; CDR3 protein: CASSPPSYNEQFF; CDR3 DNA: TGTGCCAGCTCACCTCCAAGCTACAATGAGCAGTTCTTC
clone size: -; V gene: TRBV6-5; D gene: -; J gene: TRBJ2-7; CDR3 length: 8; CDR3 protein: CASSEKSF; CDR3 DNA: TGTGCCAGCAGTGAAAAGAGTTTC
clone size: -; V gene: TRBV5-1; D gene: TRBD1; J gene: TRBJ1-2; CDR3 length: 17; CDR3 protein: CASSRSGTARTNYGYTF; CDR3 DNA: TGCGCCAGCAGCAGATCCGGGACAGCCCGTACTAACTATGGCTACACCTTC
clone size: many; V gene: TRBV18; D gene: -; J gene: TRBJ2-3; CDR3 length: 15; CDR3 protein: CASSTRGPSTDTQYF; CDR3 DNA: TGTGCCAGCTCAACCCGGGGCCCTAGCACAGATACGCAGTATTTT
clone size: -; V gene: TRBV4-1; D gene: -; J gene: TRBJ2-7; CDR3 length: 14; CDR3 protein: CASSQAASTYEQYF; CDR3 DNA: TGCGCCAGCAGCCAAGCCGCATCGACCTACGAGCAGTACTTC
clone size: -; V gene: TRBV20-1; D gene: -; J gene: TRBJ1-2; CDR3 length: 11; CDR3 protein: CSARPEYGYTF; CDR3 DNA: TGCAGTGCTAGACCGGAATATGGCTACACCTTC
clone size: -; V gene: TRBV7-3; D gene: TRBD2; J gene: TRBJ2-1; CDR3 length: 17; CDR3 protein: CASSLWGTSGSYNEQFF; CDR3 DNA: TGTGCCAGCAGCTTGTGGGGGACTAGCGGGAGTTATAATGAGCAGTTCTTC
clone size: few; V gene: TRBV5-1; D gene: -; J gene: TRBJ2-1; CDR3 length: 15; CDR3 protein: CASSPQSYSYNEQFF; CDR3 DNA: TGCGCCAGCAGCCCCCAGTCTTACTCCTACAATGAGCAGTTCTTC
clone size: -; V gene: TRBV19; D gene: -; J gene: TRBJ1-4; CDR3 length: 18; CDR3 protein: CASSIGPPRRSTNEKLFF; CDR3 DNA: TGTGCCAGTAGTATCGGCCCCCCGCGCCGCTCAACTAATGAAAAACTGTTTTTT
clone size: many; V gene: TRBV30; D gene: -; J gene: TRBJ1-3; CDR3 length: 12; CDR3 protein: CAWNRAGNTIYF; CDR3 DNA: TGTGCCTGGAACAGGGCTGGAAACACCATATATTTT
clone size: -; V gene: TRBV5-4; D gene: TRBD1; J gene: TRBJ2-4; CDR3 length: 15; CDR3 protein: CASSSLAQGANIQYF; CDR3 DNA: TGTGCCAGCAGCTCCCTCGCCCAGGGGGCTAACATTCAGTACTTC
clone size: -; V gene: TRBV5-5; D gene: -; J gene: TRBJ1-2; CDR3 length: 15; CDR3 protein: CASSLGLTGAYGYTF; CDR3 DNA: TGTGCCAGCAGCTTGGGGTTGACAGGCGCCTATGGCTACACCTTC
clone size: once; V gene: TRBV19; D gene: TRBD1; J gene: TRBJ1-2; CDR3 length: 18; CDR3 protein: CASTPLGQGAAHVRGYTF; CDR3 DNA: TGTGCCAGTACCCCCCTGGGACAGGGGGCGGCCCATGTCCGGGGCTACACCTTC
clone size: -; V gene: TRBV5-5; D gene: -; J gene: TRBJ1-3; CDR3 length: 14; CDR3 protein: CASRSGASGNTIYF; CDR3 DNA: TGTGCCAGCAGATCGGGGGCGTCAGGAAACACCATATATTTT
clone size: once; V gene: TRBV6-1; D gene: TRBD2; J gene: TRBJ2-1; CDR3 length: 16; CDR3 protein: CASSELGTSYHNEQFF; CDR3 DNA: TGTGCCAGCAGTGAATTGGGGACTAGCTACCACAATGAGCAGTTCTTC
clone size: -; V gene: TRBV4-3; D gene: TRBD1; J gene: TRBJ2-6; CDR3 length: 18; CDR3 protein: CASSQDLSGGSGANVLTF; CDR3 DNA: TGCGCCAGCAGCCAAGATTTGTCAGGGGGCTCTGGGGCCAACGTCCTGACTTTC